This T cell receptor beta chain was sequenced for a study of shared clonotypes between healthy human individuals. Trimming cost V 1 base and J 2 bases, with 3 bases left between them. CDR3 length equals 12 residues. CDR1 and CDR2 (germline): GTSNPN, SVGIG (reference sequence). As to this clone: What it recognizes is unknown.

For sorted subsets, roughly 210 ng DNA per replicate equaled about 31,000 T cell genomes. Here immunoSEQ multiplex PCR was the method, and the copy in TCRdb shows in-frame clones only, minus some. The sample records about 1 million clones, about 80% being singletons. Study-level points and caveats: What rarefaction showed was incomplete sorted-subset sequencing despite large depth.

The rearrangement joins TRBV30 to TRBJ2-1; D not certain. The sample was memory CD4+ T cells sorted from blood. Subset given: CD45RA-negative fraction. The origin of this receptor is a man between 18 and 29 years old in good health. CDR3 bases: TGTGCCTGGAGTGGACCCTACAATGAGCAGTTCTTC. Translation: CAWSGPYNEQFF.